The rows below give T cell receptor beta chains drawn from one sample of a study of blood T cell repertoires in COVID-19. Measured with immunoSEQ multiplex PCR; TCRdb has only the in-frame clones, and not every one. Among under 250,000 clones, about 82% were seen once, and the ten largest hold less than 6.5%. The source material was peripheral blood. The receptors derive from a man between 45 and 60 years old with COVID-19, enrolled during active disease. Each CDR3 is given with its conserved first and last residue. The D gene is left open where the match is weak. Size tells how often a clone was seen (once, few, many) or the class of an expanded clone, and some rows leave it out.

abundance: .
d_gene: .
v_gene: TRBV6-2/TRBV6-3
j_gene: TRBJ1-3
CDR3aa: CASSYSSPGAGNTIYF
CDR3nt: TGTGCCAGCAGTTACTCGAGCCCAGGGGCAGGAAACACCATATATTTT

abundance: .
d_gene: .
v_gene: TRBV24-1
j_gene: TRBJ2-7
CDR3aa: CATSDTQRTYEQYF
CDR3nt: TGTGCCACCAGTGATACACAACGAACCTACGAGCAGTACTTC

abundance: .
d_gene: TRBD2
v_gene: TRBV10-3
j_gene: TRBJ2-1
CDR3aa: CAISEGLGREYHEQFF
CDR3nt: TGTGCCATCAGTGAAGGACTAGGAAGGGAGTATCATGAGCAGTTCTTC

abundance: .
d_gene: .
v_gene: TRBV16
j_gene: TRBJ1-4
CDR3aa: CASSQNRQRNEKLFF
CDR3nt: TGTGCCAGCAGCCAGAATAGACAGAGGAATGAAAAACTGTTTTTT

abundance: .
d_gene: .
v_gene: TRBV7-2
j_gene: TRBJ2-7
CDR3aa: CASSLEAGDYEQYF
CDR3nt: TGTGCCAGCAGCTTAGAAGCAGGGGACTACGAGCAGTACTTC

abundance: .
d_gene: .
v_gene: TRBV5-1
j_gene: TRBJ2-7
CDR3aa: CASSSPDKLSYEQYF
CDR3nt: TGCGCCAGCAGCTCCCCCGACAAACTCTCCTACGAGCAGTACTTC

abundance: .
d_gene: .
v_gene: TRBV4-1
j_gene: TRBJ2-2
CDR3aa: CASRKTQGGTGELFF
CDR3nt: TGCGCCAGTAGGAAAACACAGGGGGGGACCGGGGAGCTGTTTTTT

abundance: .
d_gene: .
v_gene: TRBV7-8
j_gene: TRBJ2-7
CDR3aa: CASSPVGAVNEQYF
CDR3nt: TGTGCCAGCAGCCCCGTCGGTGCGGTCAACGAGCAGTACTTC

abundance: .
d_gene: TRBD2
v_gene: TRBV5-4
j_gene: TRBJ2-7
CDR3aa: CASSLEAGATYEQYF
CDR3nt: TGTGCCAGCAGCTTGGAAGCGGGGGCCACCTACGAGCAGTACTTC

abundance: .
d_gene: .
v_gene: TRBV5-1
j_gene: TRBJ2-5
CDR3aa: CASSLGDIMETQYF
CDR3nt: TGCGCCAGCAGCTTAGGGGACATAATGGAGACCCAGTACTTC

abundance: .
d_gene: .
v_gene: TRBV28
j_gene: TRBJ1-2
CDR3aa: CASRRRVGGYTF
CDR3nt: TGTGCCAGCAGGCGCAGGGTGGGCGGCTACACCTTC

abundance: .
d_gene: TRBD2
v_gene: TRBV18
j_gene: TRBJ2-7
CDR3aa: CASSKGLAGGSSYEQYF
CDR3nt: TGTGCCAGCTCGAAGGGACTAGCGGGGGGTAGCTCCTACGAGCAGTACTTC

abundance: few
d_gene: TRBD1
v_gene: TRBV5-1
j_gene: TRBJ2-1
CDR3aa: CASSSPGQGYNEQFF
CDR3nt: TGCGCCAGCAGCTCCCCCGGACAGGGCTACAATGAGCAGTTCTTC

abundance: .
d_gene: .
v_gene: TRBV18
j_gene: TRBJ1-2
CDR3aa: CASSDNNYGYTF
CDR3nt: TGTGCCAGCTCAGACAATAACTATGGCTACACCTTC

abundance: once
d_gene: TRBD2
v_gene: TRBV9
j_gene: TRBJ2-3
CDR3aa: CASSVKLAGGADTQYF
CDR3nt: TGTGCCAGCAGCGTAAAACTAGCGGGAGGGGCAGATACGCAGTATTTT

abundance: .
d_gene: TRBD2
v_gene: TRBV4-3
j_gene: TRBJ2-1
CDR3aa: CASSQDWVAGGNEQFF
CDR3nt: TGCGCCAGCAGCCAAGACTGGGTAGCGGGGGGCAATGAGCAGTTCTTC

abundance: .
d_gene: TRBD1
v_gene: TRBV27
j_gene: TRBJ2-5
CDR3aa: CASSTYRGQETQYF
CDR3nt: TGTGCCAGCAGTACCTACAGGGGGCAAGAGACCCAGTACTTC

abundance: .
d_gene: .
v_gene: TRBV28
j_gene: TRBJ1-5
CDR3aa: CASSPGSNQPQHF
CDR3nt: TGTGCCAGCAGCCCCGGGAGCAATCAGCCCCAGCATTTT

abundance: .
d_gene: .
v_gene: TRBV7-9
j_gene: TRBJ2-3
CDR3aa: CASSLVDSLLKIADTQYF
CDR3nt: TGTGCCAGCAGCTTAGTAGACAGTCTCCTGAAAATTGCGGATACGCAGTATTTT

abundance: .
d_gene: .
v_gene: TRBV27
j_gene: TRBJ2-6
CDR3aa: CASRVDFSGANVLTF
CDR3nt: TGTGCCAGCAGAGTAGACTTCTCTGGGGCCAACGTCCTGACTTTC

abundance: .
d_gene: TRBD1
v_gene: TRBV24-1
j_gene: TRBJ2-5
CDR3aa: CATSDPGTGMRETQYF
CDR3nt: TGTGCCACCAGTGACCCCGGGACAGGGATGAGGGAGACCCAGTACTTC

abundance: .
d_gene: .
v_gene: TRBV19
j_gene: TRBJ2-7
CDR3aa: CASSIGQGHGQYF
CDR3nt: TGTGCCAGTAGTATCGGCCAGGGACACGGGCAGTACTTC

abundance: .
d_gene: TRBD1
v_gene: TRBV2
j_gene: TRBJ1-6
CDR3aa: CASRTGGHSPLHF
CDR3nt: TGTGCCAGCAGGACAGGGGGCCATTCACCCCTCCACTTT

abundance: .
d_gene: .
v_gene: TRBV6-5
j_gene: TRBJ1-5
CDR3aa: CASTQARNSNQPQHF
CDR3nt: TGTGCCAGCACCCAGGCCCGGAATAGCAATCAGCCCCAGCATTTT

abundance: .
d_gene: TRBD1
v_gene: TRBV5-6
j_gene: TRBJ1-4
CDR3aa: CASSKGQREKLFF
CDR3nt: TGTGCCAGCAGCAAGGGACAGCGGGAAAAACTGTTTTTT

abundance: .
d_gene: .
v_gene: TRBV21-1
j_gene: TRBJ1-1
CDR3aa: CASIARVNTEAFF
CDR3nt: TGTGCCAGCATCGCTCGGGTGAACACTGAAGCTTTCTTT

abundance: once
d_gene: .
v_gene: TRBV7-2
j_gene: TRBJ1-2
CDR3aa: CASSPRGVGGYGYTF
CDR3nt: TGTGCCAGCAGCCCCCGCGGGGTGGGCGGCTATGGCTACACCTTC

abundance: .
d_gene: TRBD1
v_gene: TRBV19
j_gene: TRBJ1-1
CDR3aa: CASSINRGTEAFF
CDR3nt: TGTGCCAGTAGTATCAACAGGGGCACTGAAGCTTTCTTT

abundance: .
d_gene: TRBD2
v_gene: TRBV15
j_gene: TRBJ2-7
CDR3aa: CATSRARRRAGVDEQYF
CDR3nt: TGTGCCACCAGCAGAGCCCGGCGCAGGGCGGGGGTGGACGAGCAGTACTTC

abundance: .
d_gene: .
v_gene: TRBV21-1
j_gene: TRBJ2-2
CDR3aa: CASSNHLSGTEFTGELFF
CDR3nt: TGTGCCAGCAGCAACCATTTATCGGGAACAGAATTTACCGGGGAGCTGTTTTTT

abundance: .
d_gene: .
v_gene: TRBV5-4
j_gene: TRBJ2-1
CDR3aa: CASSPIGLASNEQFF
CDR3nt: TGTGCCAGCAGCCCTATAGGGCTAGCTTCCAATGAGCAGTTCTTC

abundance: .
d_gene: .
v_gene: TRBV7-3
j_gene: TRBJ1-2
CDR3aa: CASSSQTGDVYDYTF
CDR3nt: TGTGCCAGCAGCTCCCAGACGGGGGATGTCTATGACTACACCTTC

abundance: .
d_gene: TRBD1
v_gene: TRBV25-1
j_gene: TRBJ1-2
CDR3aa: CASSVDRGGGYTF
CDR3nt: TGTGCCAGCAGTGTGGACAGGGGTGGAGGCTACACCTTC

abundance: .
d_gene: TRBD1
v_gene: TRBV11-1
j_gene: TRBJ1-2
CDR3aa: CASSLAWTGDNGYTF
CDR3nt: TGTGCCAGCAGCTTAGCCTGGACAGGGGATAATGGCTACACCTTC

abundance: .
d_gene: .
v_gene: TRBV6-6
j_gene: TRBJ2-1
CDR3aa: CASSYGRASYNEQFF
CDR3nt: TGTGCCAGCAGTTACGGGCGGGCCTCCTACAATGAGCAGTTCTTC

abundance: .
d_gene: TRBD1
v_gene: TRBV7-9
j_gene: TRBJ1-3
CDR3aa: CASSMTSGTGYGNTIYF
CDR3nt: TGTGCCAGCAGCATGACTTCCGGGACAGGGTATGGAAACACCATATATTTT

abundance: .
d_gene: TRBD1
v_gene: TRBV9
j_gene: TRBJ1-1
CDR3aa: CASSVEQGALTSNTEAFF
CDR3nt: TGTGCCAGCAGCGTAGAACAGGGGGCGCTGACCTCGAACACTGAAGCTTTCTTT

abundance: .
d_gene: TRBD1
v_gene: TRBV7-8
j_gene: TRBJ1-1
CDR3aa: CASSLGTPGQVATGAFF
CDR3nt: TGTGCCAGCAGCTTAGGTACGCCGGGACAGGTGGCAACGGGGGCTTTCTTT

abundance: .
d_gene: TRBD1
v_gene: TRBV7-2
j_gene: TRBJ1-6
CDR3aa: CASSITGTGSSPLHF
CDR3nt: TGTGCCAGCAGCATAACCGGGACAGGGAGTTCACCCCTCCACTTT

abundance: .
d_gene: .
v_gene: TRBV7-2
j_gene: TRBJ2-1
CDR3aa: CASSPSVGEQFF
CDR3nt: TGTGCCAGCAGCCCAAGCGTGGGTGAGCAGTTCTTC

abundance: .
d_gene: .
v_gene: TRBV14
j_gene: TRBJ2-3
CDR3aa: CASSLRVPGGTDTQYF
CDR3nt: TGTGCCAGCAGCCTAAGGGTGCCCGGGGGCACAGATACGCAGTATTTT

abundance: .
d_gene: TRBD2
v_gene: TRBV28
j_gene: TRBJ2-3
CDR3aa: CASSHSPGLGTLRDTQYF
CDR3nt: TGTGCCAGCAGTCACTCCCCGGGACTAGGAACTTTGAGAGATACGCAGTATTTT

abundance: once
d_gene: .
v_gene: TRBV9
j_gene: TRBJ2-2
CDR3aa: CASSVESRNTGELFF
CDR3nt: TGTGCCAGCAGCGTAGAGTCCAGGAACACCGGGGAGCTGTTTTTT

abundance: .
d_gene: TRBD1
v_gene: TRBV19
j_gene: TRBJ1-2
CDR3aa: CASTGQGWYGYTF
CDR3nt: TGTGCCAGTACCGGACAGGGGTGGTATGGCTACACCTTC

abundance: .
d_gene: .
v_gene: TRBV5-5
j_gene: TRBJ2-2
CDR3aa: CASSFLPGSRGNTGELFF
CDR3nt: TGTGCCAGCAGCTTCCTCCCCGGGAGTAGGGGTAACACCGGGGAGCTGTTTTTT

abundance: .
d_gene: .
v_gene: TRBV5-5
j_gene: TRBJ2-5
CDR3aa: CASSRGAGETQYF
CDR3nt: TGTGCCAGCAGCCGGGGGGCCGGGGAGACCCAGTACTTC

abundance: .
d_gene: .
v_gene: TRBV3-1/TRBV3-2
j_gene: TRBJ2-7
CDR3aa: CASSLGGGNFYEQYF
CDR3nt: TGTGCCAGCAGCCTCGGTGGAGGTAATTTCTACGAGCAGTACTTC

abundance: .
d_gene: .
v_gene: TRBV5-1
j_gene: TRBJ1-6
CDR3aa: CASSRGSTTNSPLHF
CDR3nt: TGCGCCAGCAGTCGTGGGTCTACTACTAATTCACCCCTCCACTTT

abundance: once
d_gene: .
v_gene: TRBV11-1
j_gene: TRBJ2-7
CDR3aa: CASSPGGVFEQYF
CDR3nt: TGTGCCAGCAGCCCTGGCGGAGTTTTCGAGCAGTACTTC

abundance: .
d_gene: TRBD1
v_gene: TRBV4-1
j_gene: TRBJ1-4
CDR3aa: CASSQTGVDEKLFF
CDR3nt: TGCGCCAGCAGCCAGACAGGGGTGGATGAAAAACTGTTTTTT

abundance: .
d_gene: TRBD2
v_gene: TRBV19
j_gene: TRBJ2-1
CDR3aa: CASSWLAGGDYNEQFF
CDR3nt: TGTGCCAGTAGTTGGTTAGCGGGGGGTGATTACAATGAGCAGTTCTTC

abundance: few
d_gene: TRBD2
v_gene: TRBV5-1
j_gene: TRBJ2-1
CDR3aa: CASSGTGTSGGHAYNEQFF
CDR3nt: TGCGCCAGCAGCGGGACCGGGACTAGCGGGGGCCACGCGTACAATGAGCAGTTCTTC

abundance: .
d_gene: TRBD2
v_gene: TRBV28
j_gene: TRBJ2-5
CDR3aa: CASSPQWSSGGSGETQYF
CDR3nt: TGTGCCAGCAGTCCCCAGTGGAGTAGCGGGGGGTCGGGAGAGACCCAGTACTTC

abundance: .
d_gene: .
v_gene: TRBV27
j_gene: TRBJ2-7
CDR3aa: CASSFSHSSSYEQYF
CDR3nt: TGTGCCAGCAGTTTTAGTCACAGCAGCTCCTACGAGCAGTACTTC

abundance: .
d_gene: .
v_gene: TRBV5-6
j_gene: TRBJ1-1
CDR3aa: CASSSTRTEAFF
CDR3nt: TGTGCCAGCAGCTCAACGAGGACTGAAGCTTTCTTT

abundance: .
d_gene: TRBD2
v_gene: TRBV4-2
j_gene: TRBJ2-5
CDR3aa: CASSQAQAGGTETQYF
CDR3nt: TGTGCCAGCAGCCAAGCCCAGGCCGGGGGGACGGAGACCCAGTACTTC